This T cell receptor (beta chain) was identified during a study of blood T cell repertoires in COVID-19. TCRdb keeps only in-frame clones here, not all; method: immunoSEQ multiplex PCR. In the table there are about 250,000 clones, approximately 85% of which are singletons. Donors were grouped by their self-reported clinical history. Trimming removed 5 bases from V and 1 base from J, with 8 bases in between. Germline V gene data show CDR1 as SNHLY and CDR2 as FYNNEI. There are 13 residues in the CDR3. The sample taken for sequencing was PBMCs or T cells enriched from blood (not recorded which). This receptor was taken from a woman in her 50s with acute COVID-19. The chain employs TRBV2 and TRBJ1-1; tentatively, D is TRBD1 (5 bases). CDR3 DNA sequence: TGTGCCAGCAGTTCCGACAGGAACACTGAAGCTTTCTTT. Amino acid sequence: CASSSDRNTEAFF.